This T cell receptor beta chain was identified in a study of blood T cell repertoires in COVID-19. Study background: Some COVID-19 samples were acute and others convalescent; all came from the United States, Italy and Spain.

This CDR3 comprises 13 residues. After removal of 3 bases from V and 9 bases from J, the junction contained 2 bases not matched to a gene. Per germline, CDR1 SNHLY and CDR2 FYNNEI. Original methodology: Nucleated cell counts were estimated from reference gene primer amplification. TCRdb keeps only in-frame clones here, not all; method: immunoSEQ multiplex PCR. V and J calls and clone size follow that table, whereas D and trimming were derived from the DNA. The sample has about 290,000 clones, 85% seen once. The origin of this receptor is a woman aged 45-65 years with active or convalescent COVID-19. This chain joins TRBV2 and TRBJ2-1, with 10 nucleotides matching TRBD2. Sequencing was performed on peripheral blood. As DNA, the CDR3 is TGTGCCAGCAGTGAGGTAGCGGGGGGTGAGCAGTTCTTC. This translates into CASSEVAGGEQFF.